This T cell receptor (beta chain) comes out of a study of shared clonotypes between healthy human individuals. There are a few counts of this clone. V lost 2 bases to trimming and J lost 9 bases, with 14 bases between them. The CDR3 spans 14 residues. Germline lookup yields CDR1 MDHEN and CDR2 SYDVKM. Assay used: immunoSEQ multiplex PCR; TCRdb lists only in-frame clones, some missing. The sample contains 950,000 to 1,200,000 clones, around 77% of which appear only once. A split of CD4+ cells into CD45RA+ naive and CD45RA-negative memory subsets was performed. The chain is built from TRBV28 and TRBJ2-1; TRBD2 is a possible D gene (6 bases). The sequencing sample was made of memory CD4+ T cells from PBMCs. Subset in this sample: CD45RA-negative fraction. The sequence was obtained from a man between 18 and 35 years old in good health. Some clones in this sample may be carry-over from other donors' samples. The DNA of the CDR3 is TGTGCCAGCAGTTTAACGGGAGAGTCCGTTGAGCAGTTCTTC. This encodes CASSLTGESVEQFF.